Sequencing of this T cell receptor (beta chain) was carried out in a study of cytomegalovirus exposure and HLA in healthy donors. Study summary: The study placed roughly four fifths of its approximately 360 genotyped donors in the Caucasian-associated ancestry cluster.

This CDR3 is 17 amino acids long. Trimming took 6 bases from V and 0 from J; bases not matched to a gene: 7. Germline-derived CDR1 and CDR2 are LNHDA and SQIVND (reference sequence). The PCR contained 60 Vbeta and 13 Jbeta primers. TCRdb's copy holds only in-frame clones and misses some; the assay was immunoSEQ multiplex PCR. This sample has approximately 65,000 clones; 60% to 80% occur once, and the top ten carry over 15%. This TCR came from a man aged 40-55 years in good health and CMV-seropositive. The sequenced sample was PBMCs. The chain uses TRBV19 and TRBJ2-2, with 10 bases that match TRBD2. The CDR3 nucleotides are TGTGCCAGTAGGCGGCGAGCGGGAGGGCCGAACACCGGGGAGCTGTTTTTT. Residues: CASRRRAGGPNTGELFF.